The next 10 T cell receptor beta chains were all read from a single sample in a study of T-cell reconstitution after alpha-beta-depleted transplantation in children. Unique molecular identifiers were incorporated into the prepared TCRbeta library. MiXCR, run by TCRdb on the PCR reads, gives a single entry per CDR3 protein. The sample shows around 5,000 distinct CDR3 sequences, roughly 24% of them seen only once. The sequences come from PBMCs, mostly from graft donor cells, collected 60 days after TCRalphabeta/CD19-depleted stem cell transplant. Receptors were obtained from a male patient aged 2-9 years who had a stem cell transplant for acute lymphoblastic leukemia, so the T cells may come from the graft donor.

The chain carries TRBV20-1 and TRBJ2-2; tentatively, D is TRBD2 (5 bases). The germline CDR1 and CDR2 sequences are DFQATT and SNEGSKA (reference sequence). V lost 4 bases to trimming and J lost 4 bases, with 13 bases between them. The CDR3 spans 14 residues. CDR3 sequence: CSATRDAGTGELFF. The CDR3 coding sequence is TGCAGTGCTACTAGGGATGCGGGCACCGGGGAGCTGTTTTTT.

This chain uses TRBV20-1 with TRBJ2-3; the D gene is possibly TRBD2 (5 bases). Germline assignment: CDR1 DFQATT and CDR2 SNEGSKA (reference sequence). V lost 7 bases and J lost 7, with 15 bases in between. CDR3 length: 12 amino acids. The CDR3 bases are TGCAGTGTCGCGGACTGGGCTAATACGCAGTATTTT. This codes for CSVADWANTQYF.

The sample holds many counts of this clonotype. The chain employs TRBV28 and TRBJ2-7; 9 nucleotides agree with TRBD2. J was trimmed by 7 bases and V by 2 bases; bases with no gene match: 6. The length of the CDR3 is 14 residues. Germline CDR1 reads MDHEN; CDR2 reads SYDVKM. The CDR3 sequence is CASSLAGGPGEQYF. The CDR3 nucleotides are TGTGCCAGCAGTTTAGCGGGAGGGCCGGGGGAGCAGTACTTC.

This clonotype was seen many times. The chain uses TRBV7-9 and TRBJ2-1, with unresolved D. Germline assignment: CDR1 SEHNR and CDR2 FQNEAQ (reference sequence). The CDR3 consists of 12 residues. Trimming stripped 6 bases from V and 8 bases from J, with 11 bases between. CDR3 amino acids: CASSFYRDEQFF. The CDR3 nucleotides read TGTGCCAGCAGTTTCTATAGGGATGAGCAGTTCTTC.

Sample share makes this clonotype medium-sized (0.01 to 0.1%). The chain couples TRBV20-1 to TRBJ2-1; D might be TRBD2 (5 bases). The CDR3 sequence is 16 residues long. V lost 0 bases to trimming and J lost 2 bases, with 14 bases between them. Germline V gene data show CDR1 as DFQATT and CDR2 as SNEGSKA (reference sequence). The DNA for the CDR3 is TGCAGTGCTAGAGATAGACAACTAGGAGCCTACAATGAGCAGTTCTTC. Residues: CSARDRQLGAYNEQFF.

This clonotype has a count of ten or more. The J gene is TRBJ2-5, the V gene TRBV6-1; TRBD1 matches at 8 bases. The CDR3 is made up of 16 amino acids. V shed 4 bases, J shed 5 bases, and the junction held 12 bases outside the gene matches. Germline loops: CDR1 MNHNS, CDR2 SASEGT. CDR3 loop: CASSVGVRGPGETQYF. As DNA, the CDR3 is TGTGCCAGCAGTGTTGGAGTCAGGGGGCCGGGGGAGACCCAGTACTTC.

The chain carries TRBV12-3 or TRBV12-4 and TRBJ2-1; 7 positions agree with TRBD1. This CDR3 comprises 14 residues. Losses at the gene ends were 3 bases for V and 8 bases for J; bases not matched to a gene: 7. CDR3 region: CASSLTGDSDEQFF. The CDR3 DNA sequence: TGTGCCAGCAGTTTGACCGGGGACAGCGATGAGCAGTTCTTC.

This clonotype was seen repeatedly, ten times or more. The chain links TRBV7-9 to TRBJ1-2; D gene ambiguous. Germline V lookup: CDR1 SEHNR, CDR2 FQNEAQ (reference sequence). Trimming cost V 6 bases and J 8 bases, with 13 bases left between them. The CDR3 consists of 12 residues. For the CDR3, the DNA is TGTGCCAGCAGTAGACGAGGGAGCGGCTACACCTTC. This codes for CASSRRGSGYTF.

This clonotype rates as medium-sized (0.01 to 0.1%). V gene TRBV4-1 combines with J gene TRBJ2-5, with D possibly called TRBD1 or TRBD2 (6 bases each). The CDR3 extends over 13 amino acids. Germline V gene lookup returns CDR1 MGHRA and CDR2 YSYEKL. Trimming pared 5 bases from V and 5 bases from J, leaving 12 bases between. For the CDR3, the DNA is TGCGCCAGCAGCACCCGGAGGGGGGAGACCCAGTACTTC. Its translation is CASSTRRGETQYF.

Many counts were recorded for this clonotype. The chain has TRBV30 and TRBJ2-2; 8 nucleotides line up with TRBD1. V was pared by 3 bases and J by 4 bases, with 7 bases of the junction left unmatched. Germline V CDR1 and CDR2: GTSNPN, SVGIG (reference sequence). The CDR3 has 15 amino acids. Here the CDR3 DNA reads TGTGCCTGGAGGAAAGAACAGGGGGGCACCGGGGAGCTGTTTTTT. Its translation is CAWRKEQGGTGELFF.